Below are 31 T cell receptor beta chains sequenced from a single sample in a study of blood T cells in healthy people across ages. A second PCR of about 7 to 12 cycles used a sample-barcoded 5' primer and a J-beta primer mix. TCRdb called the 5' RACE reads again in MiXCR, with one record for every CDR3 protein. Among roughly 800,000 distinct CDR3 sequences listed, about 55% were seen once. Sequencing input: blood. The source is a man older than 75 in good health.

The CDR3, as DNA: TGCGCCAGCAGCTTGGAGGGGGCCGCATACAATGAGCAGTTCTTC. It encodes CASSLEGAAYNEQFF. The genes are TRBV5-1 and TRBJ2-1; TRBD1 aligns across 7 bases. This CDR3 contains 15 residues. Germline CDR1 reads SGHRS; CDR2 reads YFSETQ. Germline trimming cut 0 bases from V and 4 bases from J; bases unmatched to any gene: 4.

The V and J genes are TRBV7-2 and TRBJ2-5; the D gene is possibly TRBD2 (5 bases). The V end lost 1 base, the J end lost 11 bases, and 11 bases lay between the germline ends. From germline, CDR1 is SGHTA and CDR2 FQGNSA. The CDR3 has 12 amino acids. CDR3 coding DNA: TGTGCCAGCAGCTTAGGGGCGAGGGAGCAGTACTTC. It codes for CASSLGAREQYF.

V gene TRBV24-1 combines with J gene TRBJ2-3; 8 nucleotides match TRBD1. Per germline, CDR1 KGHDR and CDR2 SFDVKD. The length of the CDR3 is 16 residues. V was clipped by 4 bases and J by 4 bases; unmatched bases: 9. The CDR3 coding sequence is TGTGCCACCAGTGACCGAGGACAGGGATTCGCAGATACGCAGTATTTT. Protein product: CATSDRGQGFADTQYF.

The chain joins TRBV20-1 to TRBJ2-1, with 11 bases lining up with TRBD2. V lost 5 bases to trimming and J lost 6 bases; unmatched junction nucleotides: 9. This CDR3 contains 15 residues. Germline CDR1 reads DFQATT; CDR2 reads SNEGSKA (reference sequence). This CDR3 reads CSAQTGTSGVNEQFF. As DNA, the CDR3 is TGCAGTGCTCAAACCGGGACTAGCGGCGTCAATGAGCAGTTCTTC.

In its sample, this clonotype was seen a few times. V and J are TRBV28 and TRBJ2-3, with TRBD2 matching over 9 bases. Per germline, CDR1 MDHEN and CDR2 SYDVKM. V was pared by 6 bases and J by 1 base, with 11 bases of the junction left unmatched. There are 17 residues in the CDR3. CDR3 nucleotide sequence: TGTGCCAGCAGACTTCTTAGCGGGAGTGGGGGCACAGATACGCAGTATTTT. It translates to CASRLLSGSGGTDTQYF.

The chain has TRBV20-1 and TRBJ1-1; D not certain. CDR3 length equals 13 residues. CDR1 and CDR2 (germline): DFQATT, SNEGSKA (reference sequence). V was shortened by 0 bases and J by 7 bases, with 12 bases between the two germline ends. The CDR3 DNA sequence: TGCAGTGCTAGAGATCCAACGGCTGGTGAAGCTTTCTTT. Translating gives CSARDPTAGEAFF.

This clonotype has only a few counts. This chain's CDR3 is CASETGTGKGNYGYTF. In DNA, the CDR3 is TGTGCCAGCGAGACCGGGACAGGGAAGGGAAACTATGGCTACACCTTC. This chain joins TRBV2 and TRBJ1-2; 9 positions match TRBD1. This CDR3 has 16 residues. Germline CDR1 is SNHLY and CDR2 is FYNNEI. Trimming at V came to 8 bases and at J to 2 bases, leaving 12 bases not matched to a gene.

This clonotype was counted a few times. CDR3 sequence (DNA): TGCAGTGCTAGAGATGTTAGGACTACCTACGAGCAGTACTTC. This sequence encodes CSARDVRTTYEQYF. The chain uses TRBV20-1 and TRBJ2-7, with a possible D match to TRBD2 (6 bases). In germline, CDR1 is DFQATT, CDR2 SNEGSKA (reference sequence). The V gene lost 0 bases and the J gene lost 2 bases, with 11 bases spanning the gap. The CDR3 length is 14 residues.

This CDR3 is CASSSLGGGEQYF. The CDR3 bases are TGTGCCAGCAGCTCCCTGGGAGGGGGAGAGCAGTACTTC. The rearrangement joins TRBV7-2 to TRBJ2-4; the D gene is possibly TRBD2 (7 bases). CDR1 SGHTA and CDR2 FQGNSA come from the germline V gene. This CDR3 has 13 amino acids. Trimming left V 4 bases short and J 13 bases short, with 17 bases between.

This CDR3 reads CSARDQILSKNIQYF. The CDR3 bases are TGCAGTGCTAGAGACCAAATACTATCCAAAAACATTCAGTACTTC. The rearrangement joins TRBV20-1 to TRBJ2-4; no clear D gene. Germline values: CDR1 DFQATT, CDR2 SNEGSKA (reference sequence). This CDR3 contains 15 residues. V was trimmed by 0 bases and J by 2 bases, leaving 11 bases between them.

This clonotype was observed a few times. The chain joins TRBV7-2 to TRBJ2-1; TRBD2 matches 8 bases. Germline-derived CDR1 and CDR2 are SGHTA and FQGNSA. After removal of 5 bases from V and 6 bases from J, the junction contained 3 bases not matched to a gene. CDR3 length equals 13 residues. The CDR3 nucleotides read TGTGCCAGCAGCCGCGGGAGGCTCAATGAGCAGTTCTTC. This translates into CASSRGRLNEQFF.

The chain has TRBV20-1 and TRBJ2-1, with D possibly TRBD2 on 6 matching bases. This CDR3 has 14 amino acids. Germline CDR1 is DFQATT and CDR2 is SNEGSKA (reference sequence). Trimming shortened V by 4 bases and J by 9 bases, and 19 bases separated the two germline ends. The DNA of the CDR3 is TGCAGTGCTATTTTAGCTGCGGGATTGGGTGAGCAGTTCTTC. Translating gives CSAILAAGLGEQFF.

The chain recombines TRBV6-1 with TRBJ2-4; D possibly matches TRBD1 or TRBD2 (5 bases each). Matching the DNA end better, TRBJ2-7 makes the J call doubtful. CDR1 and CDR2 from the germline V gene are MNHNS and SASEGT. The CDR3 contains 16 residues. CDR3 region: CASIQSGAVSAYEQYF. In DNA, the CDR3 is TGTGCCAGCATTCAATCCGGGGCAGTAAGTGCCTACGAGCAGTACTTC.

The chain has TRBV20-1 and TRBJ2-7; TRBD1 is a possible D gene (6 bases). With 5 bases removed from V and 1 base from J, the gap between germline ends came to 12 bases. Germline V CDR1 and CDR2: DFQATT, SNEGSKA (reference sequence). This CDR3 region has 13 residues. CDR3 sequence reads: CSAHPDSSYEQYF. CDR3 coding DNA: TGCAGTGCTCATCCGGACAGTTCCTACGAGCAGTACTTC.

The chain recombines TRBV25-1 with TRBJ1-2; no definite D call. The CDR3 extends over 13 amino acids. Germline CDR1 and CDR2: MGHDK and SYGVNS. V was pared by 3 bases and J by 6 bases, with 11 bases between. The CDR3 spells CASSDPNRDGYTF. In DNA, the CDR3 is TGTGCCAGCAGTGACCCAAATAGGGATGGCTACACCTTC.

V is TRBV13 and J is TRBJ2-1, with D unresolved. Germline V gene lookup returns CDR1 PRHDT and CDR2 FYEKMQ (reference sequence). CDR3 length: 14 amino acids. V dropped 4 bases and J dropped 8 bases, with 15 bases sitting between them. CDR3 in amino acids: CASSSHLFGDEQFF. The CDR3 nucleotides are TGTGCCAGCAGCTCGCACCTCTTTGGGGATGAGCAGTTCTTC.

This clonotype appeared a few times. The genes are TRBV20-1 and TRBJ2-7, with 8 bases matching TRBD2. The germline gives CDR1 DFQATT, CDR2 SNEGSKA (reference sequence). This CDR3 spans 14 amino acids. V lost 3 bases to trimming and J lost 6 bases; unmatched junction nucleotides: 10. CDR3 in DNA: TGCAGTGCTAGTAGTGGAGGACTAGCAGGCGAGCAGTACTTC. Translated: CSASSGGLAGEQYF.

V and J are TRBV13 and TRBJ1-4; 9 bases map to TRBD1. This CDR3 is 16 amino acids long. CDR1 and CDR2 from the germline V gene are PRHDT and FYEKMQ (reference sequence). V trimming: 5 bases; J trimming: 7 bases; junction bases outside the gene matches: 11. The CDR3 reads CASSQGQGRSGEKLFF. The DNA of the CDR3 is TGTGCCAGCAGCCAGGGACAGGGTCGCTCAGGTGAAAAACTGTTTTTT.

The table lists this clonotype with a few counts. The rearrangement links TRBV2 to TRBJ1-2; possible D gene TRBD1, 5 bases. The CDR3 length is 16 residues. The V end was cut by 5 bases, the J end by 6 bases, with 22 bases between. CDR1 is SNHLY and CDR2 is FYNNEI in the germline V gene. The CDR3, as DNA: TGTGCCAGCAGTCGGGAGGGGCCAACGCCGGGAGATGGCTACACCTTC. Protein product: CASSREGPTPGDGYTF.

The chain has TRBV15 and TRBJ1-5; 9 nucleotides agree with TRBD1. Germline V gives CDR1 LNHNV, CDR2 YYDKDF (reference sequence). The trim removed 3 bases at V and 2 bases at J, leaving 2 bases unmatched. The CDR3 consists of 15 residues. The CDR3 nucleotides read TGTGCCACCAGCAGGGGGGACAGGGGCAATCAGCCCCAGCATTTT. This codes for CATSRGDRGNQPQHF. The whole variable domain, remainder taken from reference TRBV15 and TRBJ1-5, is DAMVIQNPRYQVTQFGKPVTLSCSQTLNHNVMYWYQQKSSQAPKLLFHYYDKDFNNEADTPDNFQSRRPNTSFCFLDIRSPGLGDTAMYLCATSRGDRGNQPQHFGDGTRLSIL.

This clonotype was observed a handful of times. The V and J genes are TRBV29-1 and TRBJ1-1, with D perhaps matching TRBD1 (5 bases). With 3 bases removed from V and 4 bases from J, the gap between germline ends came to 12 bases. This CDR3 contains 13 residues. The germline gives CDR1 SQVTM, CDR2 ANQGSEA. The CDR3 protein is CSVDPGGVTEAFF. In DNA, the CDR3 is TGCAGCGTTGACCCGGGGGGGGTCACTGAAGCTTTCTTT.

Turning to this clonotype: One end of the junction is discordant with germline, which a read error may explain. The rearrangement uses TRBV10-3 and TRBJ1-2; D gene unclear. The germline CDR1 and CDR2 sequences are ENHRY and SYGVKD. The CDR3 spans 12 residues. The CDR3 is CTISETDSGYTF. The CDR3 DNA is TGTACCATCAGTGAAACGGACTCTGGCTACACCTTC.

This clonotype was detected only a few times. This chain connects TRBV30 to TRBJ1-1; TRBD1 is a possible D gene (5 bases). Germline V gene sequence: CDR1 GTSNPN, CDR2 SVGIG (reference sequence). The CDR3 is made up of 14 amino acids. Trimming cost V 0 bases and J 4 bases, with 12 bases left between them. The CDR3 DNA is TGTGCCTGGAGTGTTGGGGGGTTGCCCACTGAAGCTTTCTTT. Residues: CAWSVGGLPTEAFF.

The V gene is TRBV5-1, the J gene TRBJ1-2; D is possibly TRBD1 (6 bases). The V end was cut by 4 bases, the J end by 2 bases, with 21 bases between. Looked up from germline, CDR1 is SGHRS and CDR2 is YFSETQ. CDR3 length: 17 amino acids. This CDR3 is CASSLGQFLRENYGYTF. The DNA of the CDR3 is TGCGCCAGCAGCCTTGGACAGTTCCTTAGGGAAAACTATGGCTACACCTTC. Full variable domain (rest looked up from reference TRBV5-1 and TRBJ1-2): KAGVTQTPRYLIKTRGQQVTLSCSPISGHRSVSWYQQTPGQGLQFLFEYFSETQRNKGNFPGRFSGRQFSNSRSEMNVSTLELGDSALYLCASSLGQFLRENYGYTFGSGTRLTVV.

Note on this clonotype: The DNA is omitted, as the CDR3 cannot be located on it reliably, and the CDR3 follows TCRdb's listing. This chain connects TRBV11-2 to TRBJ1-4; the table gives TRBD1 as D, unverified against the DNA. The CDR3 is 14 residues long, ends included. Germline V gene sequence: CDR1 SGHAT, CDR2 FQNNGV. The CDR3 sequence is CASSFGTGSQELFF.

A remark on this clonotype: This may be a read error, as it is one base from a much larger clone. The CDR3 DNA is TGTGCCAGCAGCTTAGCTTCCGCCGGCTACGAGCAGTTCTTC. As protein: CASSLASAGYEQFF. The chain carries TRBV7-9 and TRBJ2-1; D unclear. Deletions cut 0 bases from V and 10 bases from J, with 13 bases between. The V gene's germline CDR1 is SEHNR and CDR2 FQNEAQ (reference sequence). The CDR3 is made up of 14 amino acids.

This clonotype was seen a single time. The J gene is TRBJ1-5, the V gene TRBV28; TRBD1 matches 8 bases. In germline, CDR1 is MDHEN, CDR2 SYDVKM. There are 19 residues in the CDR3. V gave up 6 bases and J gave up 3 bases; unmatched junction bases: 19. CDR3 loop: CASSPLRSTTGALNQPQHF. CDR3 DNA sequence: TGTGCCAGCAGCCCCCTCCGATCAACGACAGGGGCACTCAATCAGCCCCAGCATTTT.

The rearrangement joins TRBV12-3 or TRBV12-4 to TRBJ2-4, with 7 positions matching TRBD2. The CDR3 has 20 amino acids. The V and J ends lost 0 bases and 0 bases, in that order; junction bases with no gene match: 14. DNA of the CDR3: TGTGCCAGCAGTTTAGCGCGTGGACTAGGACATATACTAGCCAAAAACATTCAGTACTTC. Translated, it gives CASSLARGLGHILAKNIQYF.

This clonotype has just a few counts. V and J are TRBV27 and TRBJ1-2; weak D call: TRBD1 (5 bases). Germline CDR1 and CDR2: MNHEY and SMNVEV (reference sequence). This CDR3 contains 13 residues. V lost 5 bases and J lost 8, with 15 bases in between. The CDR3 sequence: CASSPGTPGGYTF. The CDR3 DNA sequence: TGTGCCAGCAGTCCAGGAACCCCAGGGGGCTACACCTTC.

This clonotype was counted between two and nine times. The chain recombines TRBV3-1 with TRBJ2-1, with no clear D. Germline CDR1 is LGHDT and CDR2 is YNNKEL (reference sequence). The germline V and J ends were trimmed by 0 bases and 8 bases, with 14 bases remaining between them. The CDR3 is 15 amino acids. CDR3: CASSQDPSSVDEQFF. The CDR3 DNA is TGTGCCAGCAGCCAAGATCCCAGCAGCGTGGATGAGCAGTTCTTC.

This rearrangement joins TRBV20-1 to TRBJ2-4; 15 positions match TRBD2. The J call may be faulty, since TRBJ2-7 better matches the DNA end. Germline CDR1 reads DFQATT; CDR2 reads SNEGSKA (reference sequence). The CDR3 is 14 residues long. For the CDR3, the DNA is TGCAGTGCTACCGGACTAGCGGGAGGGTACGAGCAGTACTTC. It encodes CSATGLAGGYEQYF.